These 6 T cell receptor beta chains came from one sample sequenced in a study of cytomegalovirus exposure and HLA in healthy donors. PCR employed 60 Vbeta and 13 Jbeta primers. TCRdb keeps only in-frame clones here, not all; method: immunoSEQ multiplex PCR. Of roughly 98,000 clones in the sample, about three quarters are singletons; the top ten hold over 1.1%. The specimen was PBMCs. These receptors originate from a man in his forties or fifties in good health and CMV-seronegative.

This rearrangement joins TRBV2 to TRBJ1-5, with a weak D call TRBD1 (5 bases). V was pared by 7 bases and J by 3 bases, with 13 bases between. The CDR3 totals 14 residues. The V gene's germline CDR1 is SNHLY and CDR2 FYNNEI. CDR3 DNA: TGTGCCAGCAATTGGGGAGGGGACAATCAGCCCCAGCATTTT. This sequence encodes CASNWGGDNQPQHF.

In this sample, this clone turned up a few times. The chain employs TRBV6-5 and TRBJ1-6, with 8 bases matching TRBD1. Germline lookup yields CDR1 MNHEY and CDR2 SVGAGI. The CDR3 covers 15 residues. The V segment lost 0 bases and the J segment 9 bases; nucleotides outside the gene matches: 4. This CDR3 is CASSYSQGASSPLHF. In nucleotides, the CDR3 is TGTGCCAGCAGTTACTCGCAGGGGGCCAGTTCACCCCTCCACTTT.

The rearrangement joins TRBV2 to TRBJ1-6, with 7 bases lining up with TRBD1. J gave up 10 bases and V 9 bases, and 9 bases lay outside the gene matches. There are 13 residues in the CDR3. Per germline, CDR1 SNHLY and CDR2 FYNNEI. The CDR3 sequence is CASTRDSRSPLHF. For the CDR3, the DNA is TGTGCCAGTACACGGGACAGCCGCTCACCCCTCCACTTT.

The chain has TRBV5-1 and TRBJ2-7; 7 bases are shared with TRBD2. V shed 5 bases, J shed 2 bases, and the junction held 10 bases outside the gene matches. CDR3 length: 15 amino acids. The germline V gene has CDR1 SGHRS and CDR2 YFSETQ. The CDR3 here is CASRGGDGHTYEQYF. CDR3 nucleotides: TGCGCCAGCAGGGGGGGGGACGGTCACACCTACGAGCAGTACTTC.

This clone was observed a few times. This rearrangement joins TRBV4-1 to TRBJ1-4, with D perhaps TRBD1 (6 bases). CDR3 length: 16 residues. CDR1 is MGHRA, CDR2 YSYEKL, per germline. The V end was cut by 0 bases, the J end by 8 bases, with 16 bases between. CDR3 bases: TGCGCCAGCAGCCAAGAGTCAACAGGGATAGGGGAAAAACTGTTTTTT. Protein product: CASSQESTGIGEKLFF.

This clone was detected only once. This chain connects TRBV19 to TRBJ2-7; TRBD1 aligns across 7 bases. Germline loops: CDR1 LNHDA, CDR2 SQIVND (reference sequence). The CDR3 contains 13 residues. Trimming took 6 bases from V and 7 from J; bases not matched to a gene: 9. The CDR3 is CASRPRQGWEQYF. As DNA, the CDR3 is TGTGCCAGTAGACCTCGACAGGGCTGGGAGCAGTACTTC. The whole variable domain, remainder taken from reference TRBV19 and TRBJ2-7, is DGGITQSPKYLFRKEGQNVTLSCEQNLNHDAMYWYRQDPGQGLRLIYYSQIVNDFQKGDIAEGYSVSREKKESFPLTVTSAQKNPTAFYLCASRPRQGWEQYFGPGTRLTVT.